The sequence of this TCR beta chain was determined in a study of cytomegalovirus exposure and HLA in healthy donors. The PCR ran on 60 Vbeta and 13 Jbeta primers. TCRdb keeps only in-frame clones here, not all; method: immunoSEQ multiplex PCR. The table includes 95,000 to 150,000 clones, under 85% detected once. This CDR3 has 12 amino acids. Germline V gene data show CDR1 as SEHNR and CDR2 as FQNEAQ (reference sequence). With 7 bases removed from V and 0 bases from J, the gap between germline ends came to 5 bases. The study's findings and limits: Because they were indistinguishable, some V segments, including TRBV6-2 and TRBV6-3, were excluded. High sensitivity and specificity were reportedly achieved when the classifier diagnosed cytomegalovirus status. The study assumed roughly uniform donor sequencing depth for presence/absence analyses. Earlier analysis found most TCR beta V segments productive about 87% or about 30% of the time.

The sample holds one count of this clone. Antigen specificity is unknown. Sequenced sample: PBMCs. This sequence originates from a woman in her thirties or forties in good health and CMV-seropositive. The chain has TRBV7-9 and TRBJ2-3, with D uncertain. The CDR3 DNA sequence: TGTGCCAGCACCCGGAGCACAGATACGCAGTATTTT. Translated: CASTRSTDTQYF.